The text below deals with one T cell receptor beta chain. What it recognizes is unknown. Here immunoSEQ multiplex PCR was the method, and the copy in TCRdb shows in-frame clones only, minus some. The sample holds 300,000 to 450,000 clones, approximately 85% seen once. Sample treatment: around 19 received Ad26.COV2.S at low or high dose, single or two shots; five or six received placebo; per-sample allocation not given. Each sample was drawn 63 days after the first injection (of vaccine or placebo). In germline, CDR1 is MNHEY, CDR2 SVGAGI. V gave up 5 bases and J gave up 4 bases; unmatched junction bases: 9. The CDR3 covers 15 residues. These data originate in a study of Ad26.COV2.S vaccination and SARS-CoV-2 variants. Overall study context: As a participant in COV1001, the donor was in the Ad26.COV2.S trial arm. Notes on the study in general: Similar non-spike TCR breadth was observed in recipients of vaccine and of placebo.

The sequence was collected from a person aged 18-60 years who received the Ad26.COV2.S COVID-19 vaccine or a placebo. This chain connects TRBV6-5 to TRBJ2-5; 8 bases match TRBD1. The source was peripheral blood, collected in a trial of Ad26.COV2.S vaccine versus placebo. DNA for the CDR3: TGTGCCAGCAGTCCCCGGACAGGGCCTTTAGAGACCCAGTACTTC. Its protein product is CASSPRTGPLETQYF.